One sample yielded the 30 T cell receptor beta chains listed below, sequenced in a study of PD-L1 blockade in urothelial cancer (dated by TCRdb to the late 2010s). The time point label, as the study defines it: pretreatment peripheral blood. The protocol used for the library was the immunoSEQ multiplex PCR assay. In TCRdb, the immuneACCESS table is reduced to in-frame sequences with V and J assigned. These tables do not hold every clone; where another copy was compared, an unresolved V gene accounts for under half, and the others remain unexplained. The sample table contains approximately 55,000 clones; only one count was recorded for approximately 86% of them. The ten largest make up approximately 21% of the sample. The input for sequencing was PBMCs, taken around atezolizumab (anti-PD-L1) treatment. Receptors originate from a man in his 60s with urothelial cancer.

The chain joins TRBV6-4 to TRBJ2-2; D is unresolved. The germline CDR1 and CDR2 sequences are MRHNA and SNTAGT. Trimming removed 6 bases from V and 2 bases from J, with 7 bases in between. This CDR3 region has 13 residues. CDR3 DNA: TGTGCCAGCAGCAGGTCCAACACCGGGGAGCTGTTTTTT. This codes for CASSRSNTGELFF.

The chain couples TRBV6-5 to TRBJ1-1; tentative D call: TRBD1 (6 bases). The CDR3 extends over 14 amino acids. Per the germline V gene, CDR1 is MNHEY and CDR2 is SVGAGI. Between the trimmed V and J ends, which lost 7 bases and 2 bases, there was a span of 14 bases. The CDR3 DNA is TGTGCCAGCACCCGGACAGCCTTCAACACTGAAGCTTTCTTT. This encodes CASTRTAFNTEAFF.

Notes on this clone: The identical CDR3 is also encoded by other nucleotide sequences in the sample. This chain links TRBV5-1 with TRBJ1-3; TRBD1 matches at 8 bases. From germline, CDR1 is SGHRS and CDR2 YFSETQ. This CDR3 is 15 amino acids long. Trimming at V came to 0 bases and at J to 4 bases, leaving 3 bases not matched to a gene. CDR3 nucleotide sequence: TGCGCCAGCAGCTTGGCAGGGGGCTCCGGAAACACCATATATTTT. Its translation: CASSLAGGSGNTIYF.

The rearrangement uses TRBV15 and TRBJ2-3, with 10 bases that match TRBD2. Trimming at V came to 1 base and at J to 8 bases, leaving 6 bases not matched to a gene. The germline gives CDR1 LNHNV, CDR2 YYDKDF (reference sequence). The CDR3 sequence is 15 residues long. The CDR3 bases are TGTGCCACCAGCAGAGGCCCTAGCGGGGGTGGTACGCAGTATTTT. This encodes CATSRGPSGGGTQYF.

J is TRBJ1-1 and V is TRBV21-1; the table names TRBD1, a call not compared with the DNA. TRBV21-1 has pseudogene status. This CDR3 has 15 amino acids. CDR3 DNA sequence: TGTGCCAGCAGCAAAGGGGTCAAATGGACAGACAAAGCTTTCTTT. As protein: CASSKGVKWTDKAFF.

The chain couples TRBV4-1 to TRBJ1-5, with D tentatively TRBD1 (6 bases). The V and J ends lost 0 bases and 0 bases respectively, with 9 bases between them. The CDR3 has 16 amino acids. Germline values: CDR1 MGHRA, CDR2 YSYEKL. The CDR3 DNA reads TGCGCCAGCAGCCAAGAAAGGGGGAGTAGCAATCAGCCCCAGCATTTT. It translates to CASSQERGSSNQPQHF.

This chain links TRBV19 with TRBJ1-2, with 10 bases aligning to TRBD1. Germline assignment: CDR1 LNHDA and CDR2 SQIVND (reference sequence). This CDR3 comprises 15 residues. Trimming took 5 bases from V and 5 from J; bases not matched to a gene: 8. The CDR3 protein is CASSQRTGGFYGYTF. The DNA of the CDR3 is TGTGCCAGTAGTCAGCGGACAGGGGGATTTTATGGCTACACCTTC.

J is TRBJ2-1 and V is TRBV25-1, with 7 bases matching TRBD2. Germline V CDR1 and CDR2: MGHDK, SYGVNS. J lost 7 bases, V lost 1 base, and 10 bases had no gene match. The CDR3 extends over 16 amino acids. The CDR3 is CASSESGGRAMNEQFF. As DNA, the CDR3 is TGTGCCAGCAGTGAATCAGGTGGGAGGGCCATGAATGAGCAGTTCTTC. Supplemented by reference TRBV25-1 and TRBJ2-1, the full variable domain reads EADIYQTPRYLVIGTGKKITLECSQTMGHDKMYWYQQDPGMELHLIHYSYGVNSTEKGDLSSESTVSRIRTEHFPLTLESARPSHTSQYLCASSESGGRAMNEQFFGPGTRLTVL.

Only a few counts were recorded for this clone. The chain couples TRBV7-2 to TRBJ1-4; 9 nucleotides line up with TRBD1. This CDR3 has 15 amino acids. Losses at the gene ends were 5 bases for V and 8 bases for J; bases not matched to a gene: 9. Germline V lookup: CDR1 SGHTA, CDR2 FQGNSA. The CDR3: CASSGTGGVREKLFF. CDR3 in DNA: TGTGCCAGCAGCGGCACAGGGGGCGTTCGAGAAAAACTGTTTTTT.

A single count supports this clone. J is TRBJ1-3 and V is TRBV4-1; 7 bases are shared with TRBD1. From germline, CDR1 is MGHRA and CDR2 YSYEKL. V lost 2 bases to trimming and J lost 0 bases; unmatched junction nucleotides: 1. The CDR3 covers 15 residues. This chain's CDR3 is CASSQRQGSGNTIYF. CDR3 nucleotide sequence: TGCGCCAGCAGCCAAAGACAGGGCTCTGGAAACACCATATATTTT.

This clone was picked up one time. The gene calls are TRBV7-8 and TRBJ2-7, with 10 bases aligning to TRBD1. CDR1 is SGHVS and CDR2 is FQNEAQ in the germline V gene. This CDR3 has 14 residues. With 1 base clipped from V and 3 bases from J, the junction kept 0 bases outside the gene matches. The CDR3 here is CASSLGDRGYEQYF. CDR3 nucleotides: TGTGCCAGCAGCTTAGGGGACAGGGGCTACGAGCAGTACTTC.

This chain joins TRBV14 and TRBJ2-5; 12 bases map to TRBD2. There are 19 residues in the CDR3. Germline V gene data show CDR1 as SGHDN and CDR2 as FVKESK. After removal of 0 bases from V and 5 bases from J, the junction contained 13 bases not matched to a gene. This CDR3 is CASSQDTRLAGGRRETQYF. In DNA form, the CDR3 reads TGTGCCAGCAGCCAAGATACCCGCCTAGCGGGAGGGCGGAGGGAGACCCAGTACTTC.

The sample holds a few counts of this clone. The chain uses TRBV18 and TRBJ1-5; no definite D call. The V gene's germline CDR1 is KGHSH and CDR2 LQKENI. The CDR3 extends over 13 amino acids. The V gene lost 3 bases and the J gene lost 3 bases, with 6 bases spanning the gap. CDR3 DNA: TGTGCCAGCTCACCCGCGAACAATCAGCCCCAGCATTTT. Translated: CASSPANNQPQHF.

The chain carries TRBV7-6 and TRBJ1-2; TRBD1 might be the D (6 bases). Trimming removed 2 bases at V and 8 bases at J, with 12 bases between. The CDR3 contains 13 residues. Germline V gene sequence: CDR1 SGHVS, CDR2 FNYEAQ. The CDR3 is CASSLRGGGGYTF. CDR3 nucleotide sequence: TGTGCCAGCAGCTTAAGGGGGGGTGGAGGCTACACCTTC.

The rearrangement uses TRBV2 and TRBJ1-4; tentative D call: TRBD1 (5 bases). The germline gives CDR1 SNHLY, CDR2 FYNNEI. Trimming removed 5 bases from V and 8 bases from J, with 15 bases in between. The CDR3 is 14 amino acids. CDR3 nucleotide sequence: TGTGCCAGCAGTCCCGACAGAAGGAGCGAAAAACTGTTTTTT. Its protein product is CASSPDRRSEKLFF.

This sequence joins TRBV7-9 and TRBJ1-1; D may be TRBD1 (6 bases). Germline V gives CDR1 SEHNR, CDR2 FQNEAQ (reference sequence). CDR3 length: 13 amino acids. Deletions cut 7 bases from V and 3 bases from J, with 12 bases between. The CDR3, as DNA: TGTGCCAGCACCCCCGGGGGGCACACTGAAGCTTTCTTT. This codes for CASTPGGHTEAFF.

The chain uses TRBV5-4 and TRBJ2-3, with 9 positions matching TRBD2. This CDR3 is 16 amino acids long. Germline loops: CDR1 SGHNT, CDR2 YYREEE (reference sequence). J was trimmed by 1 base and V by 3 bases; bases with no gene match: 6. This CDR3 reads CASSSRWTSGTDTQYF. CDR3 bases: TGTGCCAGCAGCTCGCGATGGACTAGCGGCACAGATACGCAGTATTTT.

The CDR3 reads CASSFLDRLYNEQFF. The CDR3 DNA sequence: TGTGCCAGCAGCTTCTTGGACAGGCTCTACAATGAGCAGTTCTTC. The chain combines TRBV7-9 with TRBJ2-1, with 7 positions matching TRBD1. Germline CDR1 SEHNR, CDR2 FQNEAQ (reference sequence). V dropped 3 bases and J dropped 3; count of bases not matched to a gene: 5. The CDR3 totals 15 residues.

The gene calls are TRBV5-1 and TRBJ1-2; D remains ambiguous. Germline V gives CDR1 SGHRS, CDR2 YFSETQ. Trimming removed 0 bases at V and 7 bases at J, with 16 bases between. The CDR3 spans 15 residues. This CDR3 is CASSLDGRAGSGYTF. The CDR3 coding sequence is TGCGCCAGCAGCTTGGACGGCAGAGCGGGGAGTGGCTACACCTTC.

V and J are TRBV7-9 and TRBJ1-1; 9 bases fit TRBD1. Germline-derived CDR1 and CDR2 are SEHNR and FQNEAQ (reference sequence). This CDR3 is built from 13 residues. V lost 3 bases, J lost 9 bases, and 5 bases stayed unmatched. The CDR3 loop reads CASSFTGQGKAFF. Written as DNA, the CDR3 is TGTGCCAGCAGCTTTACGGGACAGGGTAAAGCTTTCTTT.

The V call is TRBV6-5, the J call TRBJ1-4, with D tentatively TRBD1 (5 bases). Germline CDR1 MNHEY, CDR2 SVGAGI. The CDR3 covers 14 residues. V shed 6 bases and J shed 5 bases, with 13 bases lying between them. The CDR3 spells CASSARGGNEKLFF. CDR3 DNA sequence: TGTGCCAGCAGCGCCCGCGGGGGAAATGAAAAACTGTTTTTT.

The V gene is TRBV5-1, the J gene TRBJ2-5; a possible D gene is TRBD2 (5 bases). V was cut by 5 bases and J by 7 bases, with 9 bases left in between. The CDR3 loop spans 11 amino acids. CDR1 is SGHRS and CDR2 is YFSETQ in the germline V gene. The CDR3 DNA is TGCGCCAGCAGGTCGGACTGGACCCAGTACTTC. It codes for CASRSDWTQYF.

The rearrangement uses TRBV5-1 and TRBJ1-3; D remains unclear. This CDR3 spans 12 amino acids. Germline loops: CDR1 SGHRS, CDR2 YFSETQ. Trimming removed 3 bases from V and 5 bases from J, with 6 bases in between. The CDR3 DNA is TGCGCCAGCAGCTCCTCCCGAAACACCATATATTTT. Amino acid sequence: CASSSSRNTIYF.

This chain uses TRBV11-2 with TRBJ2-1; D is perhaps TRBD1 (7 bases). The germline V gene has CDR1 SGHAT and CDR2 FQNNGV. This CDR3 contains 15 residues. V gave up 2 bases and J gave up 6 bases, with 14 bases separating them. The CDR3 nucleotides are TGTGCCAGCAGCTTATATCAGGGGGGTCGCAATGAGCAGTTCTTC. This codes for CASSLYQGGRNEQFF. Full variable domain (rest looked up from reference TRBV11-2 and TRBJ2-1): EAGVAQSPRYKIIEKRQSVAFWCNPISGHATLYWYQQILGQGPKLLIQFQNNGVVDDSQLPKDRFSAERLKGVDSTLKIQPAKLEDSAVYLCASSLYQGGRNEQFFGPGTRLTVL.

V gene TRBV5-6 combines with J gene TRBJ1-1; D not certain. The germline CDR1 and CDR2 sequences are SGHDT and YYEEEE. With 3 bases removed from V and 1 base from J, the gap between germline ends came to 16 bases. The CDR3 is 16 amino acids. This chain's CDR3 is CASSSRWRVENTEAFF. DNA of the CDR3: TGTGCCAGCAGCTCTCGGTGGAGGGTGGAGAACACTGAAGCTTTCTTT. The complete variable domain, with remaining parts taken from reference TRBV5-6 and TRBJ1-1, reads DAGVTQSPTHLIKTRGQQVTLRCSPKSGHDTVSWYQQALGQGPQFIFQYYEEEERQRGNFPDRFSGHQFPNYSSELNVNALLLGDSALYLCASSSRWRVENTEAFFGQGTRLTVV.

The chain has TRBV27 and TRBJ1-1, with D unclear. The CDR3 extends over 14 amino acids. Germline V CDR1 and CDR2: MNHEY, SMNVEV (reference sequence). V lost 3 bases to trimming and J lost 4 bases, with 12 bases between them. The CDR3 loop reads CASSLFAGVTEAFF. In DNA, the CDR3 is TGTGCCAGCAGTTTGTTCGCGGGCGTCACTGAAGCTTTCTTT.

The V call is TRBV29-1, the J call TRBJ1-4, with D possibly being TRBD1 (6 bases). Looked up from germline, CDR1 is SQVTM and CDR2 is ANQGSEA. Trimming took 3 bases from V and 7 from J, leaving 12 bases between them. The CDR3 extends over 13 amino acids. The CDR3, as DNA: TGCAGCGTTGACGGGGGGGGCGGTGAAAAACTGTTTTTT. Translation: CSVDGGGGEKLFF.

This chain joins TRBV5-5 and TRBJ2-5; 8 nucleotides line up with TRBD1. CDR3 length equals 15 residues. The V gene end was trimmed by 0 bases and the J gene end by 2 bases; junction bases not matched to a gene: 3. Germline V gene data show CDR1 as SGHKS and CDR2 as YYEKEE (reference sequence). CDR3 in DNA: TGTGCCAGCAGCTTGGAGGGGACAGGACAAGAGACCCAGTACTTC. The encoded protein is CASSLEGTGQETQYF.

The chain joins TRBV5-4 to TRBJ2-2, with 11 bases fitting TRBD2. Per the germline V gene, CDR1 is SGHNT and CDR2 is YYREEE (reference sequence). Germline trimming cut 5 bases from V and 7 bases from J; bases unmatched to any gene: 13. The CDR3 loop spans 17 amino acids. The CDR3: CASSPPALAGVIGELFF. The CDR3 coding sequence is TGTGCCAGCAGTCCACCCGCACTAGCGGGAGTAATCGGGGAGCTGTTTTTT.

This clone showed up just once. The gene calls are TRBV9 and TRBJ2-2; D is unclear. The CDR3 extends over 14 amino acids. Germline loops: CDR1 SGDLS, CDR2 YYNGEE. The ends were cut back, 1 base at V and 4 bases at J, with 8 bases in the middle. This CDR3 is CASSVNTPTGELFF. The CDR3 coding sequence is TGTGCCAGCAGCGTAAACACCCCCACCGGGGAGCTGTTTTTT.